Listed below are T cell receptor beta chains from one sample, sequenced in a study of T-cell memory formation after mild COVID-19. TCRdb recomputed calls from the 5' RACE reads with MiXCR, one row per CDR3 protein. Of 300,000 to 350,000 distinct CDR3 sequences listed, about 13% were seen once; the top ten hold over 20%. The sample consisted of PBMCs or a T cell subset sorted from them (not recorded which). All receptors derive from a man aged 18 to 35 who had mild COVID-19 (a few samples of this study predate the infection). Cell type and time point are not known. Each CDR3 is given with its conserved first and last residue. Each record gives: V gene, J gene, D gene, clone size, CDR3 length, CDR3 DNA, CDR3 protein. D genes are given only for firm matches. Clone size is shown for a subset of rows, as once, few, many or a class of expanded clone.

TRBV6-5	TRBJ2-4	-	-	16	TGTGCCAGCAGTTACTCGTACTTTAGGGGGGTCAACATTCAGTACTTC	CASSYSYFRGVNIQYF
TRBV12-3/TRBV12-4	TRBJ1-5	-	few	12	TGTGCCAGCAGTTTTTACGCTCAGCCCCAGCATTTT	CASSFYAQPQHF
TRBV12-3/TRBV12-4	TRBJ2-7	-	-	13	TGTGCCAGCCGTATAGACCGTTCCTACGAGCAGTACTTC	CASRIDRSYEQYF
TRBV9	TRBJ1-5	-	few	13	TGTGCCAGCGGCAGGGACGGAAATCAGCCCCAGCATTTT	CASGRDGNQPQHF
TRBV11-2	TRBJ2-1	TRBD2	-	16	TGTGCCAGCAGCGTACTAACAGCTAGCGGGGCCAATGAGCAGTTCTTC	CASSVLTASGANEQFF
TRBV7-6	TRBJ1-3	-	few	14	TGTGCCAGCAGCCCGCGCCCCTCTGGAAACACCATATATTTT	CASSPRPSGNTIYF
TRBV27	TRBJ2-4	TRBD2	few	16	TGTGCCAGCAGTGGTTTAGCGGGGCTAGCCAAAAACATTCAGTACTTC	CASSGLAGLAKNIQYF
TRBV7-2	TRBJ2-5	TRBD1	many	13	TGTGCCAGCAGCTCGGACAGGCAAGAGACCCAGTACTTC	CASSSDRQETQYF
TRBV7-2	TRBJ2-2	-	few	15	TGTGCCAGCAGCTTACGCCGGGACACACACCGGGAGCTGTTTTTT	CASSLRRDTHRELFF
TRBV7-2	TRBJ2-1	TRBD2	many	17	TGTGCCAGCAGCGTAAGCGGGGGGCCCCGCTCCTACAATGAGCAGTTCTTC	CASSVSGGPRSYNEQFF
TRBV10-3	TRBJ2-7	TRBD2	few	11	TGTGCCGTCACGGGGGGGTACGAGCAGTACTTC	CAVTGGYEQYF
TRBV15	TRBJ1-5	-	many	13	TGTGCCACCAGCAGAGCATCCGGGCAGCCCCAGCATTTT	CATSRASGQPQHF
TRBV6-5	TRBJ1-2	TRBD1	-	14	TGTGCCAGCAGTCCGCCGGGACAGGGCAGTGGCTACACCTTC	CASSPPGQGSGYTF
TRBV5-1	TRBJ2-4	-	many	15	TGCGCCAGCAGCTTGGTACCTGCGGCCAAAAACATTCAGTACTTC	CASSLVPAAKNIQYF
TRBV5-1	TRBJ1-1	-	few	13	TGCGCCAGCAGCTTGATTTCAGGCGCTGAAGCTTTCTTT	CASSLISGAEAFF
TRBV6-5	TRBJ1-4	TRBD1	-	16	TGTGCCAGCAGTTCCAGACAGGGGGTTGGGAGTGAAAAACTGTTTTTT	CASSSRQGVGSEKLFF
TRBV9	TRBJ2-5	TRBD2	-	16	TGTGCCAGCAGCGTAGGGTCGCGGGGGGCCGATGAGACCCAGTACTTC	CASSVGSRGADETQYF
TRBV12-3/TRBV12-4	TRBJ2-7	-	-	9	TGTGCCAGGACCTACGAGCAGTACTTC	CARTYEQYF
TRBV20-1	TRBJ2-2	-	-	16	TGCAGTGCTCCCCACGCGGGGACAACGAACACCGGGGAGCTGTTTTTT	CSAPHAGTTNTGELFF
TRBV4-1	TRBJ1-1	-	few	16	TGCGCCAGCAGCCAAGGATGGGACGGAGACAACACTGAAGCTTTCTTT	CASSQGWDGDNTEAFF
TRBV7-2	TRBJ1-1	TRBD1	few	16	TGTGCCAGCAGCGGACAGGGGGGTACGTTGAACACTGAAGCTTTCTTT	CASSGQGGTLNTEAFF
TRBV4-1	TRBJ2-3	-	-	12	TGCGCCAGCAGCCAAGATAGGTTTACGCAGTATTTT	CASSQDRFTQYF
TRBV28	TRBJ1-5	-	-	12	TGTGCCAGCTGCTCGGGCAATCAGCCCCAGCATTTT	CASCSGNQPQHF
TRBV6-6	TRBJ2-2	-	few	14	TGTGCCAGCAAGTTGCGGGGTAACACCGGGGAGCTGTTTTTT	CASKLRGNTGELFF
TRBV6-5	TRBJ2-1	-	few	16	TGTGCCAGCAGTCCACTACAGGGCAGGAGGGGTAATGAGCAGTTCTTC	CASSPLQGRRGNEQFF
TRBV2	TRBJ2-5	-	many	14	TGTGCCAGCAGTCCCGGACTGGTAAGGGAGACCCAGTACTTC	CASSPGLVRETQYF
TRBV5-1	TRBJ2-4	-	few	14	TGCGCCAGCAGCCAGGAGGGGGCATGGGACATTCAGTACTTC	CASSQEGAWDIQYF